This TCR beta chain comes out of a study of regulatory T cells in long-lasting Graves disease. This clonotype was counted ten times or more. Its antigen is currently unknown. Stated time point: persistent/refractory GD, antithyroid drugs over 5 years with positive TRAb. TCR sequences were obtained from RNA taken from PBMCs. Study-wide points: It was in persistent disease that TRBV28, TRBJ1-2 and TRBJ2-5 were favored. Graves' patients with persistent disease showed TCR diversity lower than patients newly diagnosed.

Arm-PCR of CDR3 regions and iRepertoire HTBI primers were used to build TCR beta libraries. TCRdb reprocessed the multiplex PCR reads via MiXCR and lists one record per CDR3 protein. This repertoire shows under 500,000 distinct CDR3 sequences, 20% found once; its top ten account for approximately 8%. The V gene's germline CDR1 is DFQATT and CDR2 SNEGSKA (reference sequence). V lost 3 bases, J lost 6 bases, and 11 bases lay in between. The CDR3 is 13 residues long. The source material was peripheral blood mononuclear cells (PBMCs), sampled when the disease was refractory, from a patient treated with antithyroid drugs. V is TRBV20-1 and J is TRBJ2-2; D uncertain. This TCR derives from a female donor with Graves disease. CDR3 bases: TGCAGTGCTAGCGAAGCGAAGGCCGGGGAGCTGTTTTTT. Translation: CSASEAKAGELFF.